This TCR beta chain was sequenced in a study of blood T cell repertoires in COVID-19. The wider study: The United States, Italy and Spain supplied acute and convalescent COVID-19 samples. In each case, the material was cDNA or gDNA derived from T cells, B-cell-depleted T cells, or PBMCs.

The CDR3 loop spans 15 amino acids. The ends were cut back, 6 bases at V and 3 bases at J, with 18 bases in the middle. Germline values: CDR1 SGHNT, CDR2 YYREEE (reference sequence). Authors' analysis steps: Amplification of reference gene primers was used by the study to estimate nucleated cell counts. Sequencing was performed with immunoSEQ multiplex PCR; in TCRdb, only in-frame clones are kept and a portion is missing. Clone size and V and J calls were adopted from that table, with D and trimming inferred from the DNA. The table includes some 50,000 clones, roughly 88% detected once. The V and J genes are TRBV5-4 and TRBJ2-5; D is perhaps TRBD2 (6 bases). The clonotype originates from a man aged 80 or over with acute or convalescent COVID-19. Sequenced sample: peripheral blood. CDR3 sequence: CASTQEGRIEETQYF. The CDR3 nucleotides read TGTGCCAGCACCCAGGAGGGAAGGATCGAAGAGACCCAGTACTTC.